These 13 T cell receptor beta chains originate from one sample sequenced in a study of T cells after yellow fever vaccination. TCRdb independently ran MiXCR on the 5' RACE reads; one entry per CDR3 protein. Here the sample spans some 320,000 distinct CDR3 sequences, around 10% being singletons. The sample was CD4+ T cells sorted from PBMCs, taken 5 days after the yellow fever booster vaccination. The receptors originated from a man aged 18 to 29 who received the YFV17D yellow fever vaccine.

This clonotype came up many times. The rearrangement uses TRBV10-3 and TRBJ2-2, with TRBD1 as a possible D gene (5 bases). V lost 6 bases, J lost 0 bases, and 17 bases lay in between. The CDR3 runs 17 residues. Germline CDR1 ENHRY, CDR2 SYGVKD. The CDR3 sequence: CAIRTPLGQPNTGELFF. DNA for the CDR3: TGTGCCATCAGGACACCCCTGGGGCAACCGAACACCGGGGAGCTGTTTTTT.

This clonotype came up a few times. The genes are TRBV7-2 and TRBJ2-5, with D unresolved. The CDR3 runs to 13 residues. Per germline, CDR1 SGHTA and CDR2 FQGNSA. The V gene lost 4 bases and the J gene lost 2 bases, with 8 bases spanning the gap. Here the CDR3 DNA reads TGTGCCAGCAGCTCTAGAAGACAAGAGACCCAGTACTTC. Translated, it gives CASSSRRQETQYF.

A few counts support this clonotype. This chain links TRBV21-1 with TRBJ2-1; the D segment call TRBD1 is taken from the table without a DNA check. TRBV21-1 is a pseudogene segment. This CDR3 region has 20 residues. CDR3 nucleotide sequence: TGTGCCAGCACCCACAGAGGGTATAACGGACAGGGGGCGCTGAGGAATGAGCAGTTCTTC. Translating it yields CASTHRGYNGQGALRNEQFF.

In this sample, this clonotype turned up a few times. The chain links TRBV10-3 to TRBJ2-3, with D possibly being TRBD1 (6 bases). The CDR3 loop spans 13 amino acids. Germline V gene sequence: CDR1 ENHRY, CDR2 SYGVKD. Trimming left V 3 bases short and J 6 bases short, with 10 bases between. CDR3 nucleotide sequence: TGTGCCATCAGTGATCCCCAGGGGGATACGCAGTATTTT. Encoded protein: CAISDPQGDTQYF.

This clonotype was seen a handful of times. J is TRBJ1-1 and V is TRBV2; D gene unclear. Trimming took off 7 bases at V and 0 bases at J, with 9 bases between the two ends. The CDR3 sequence is 13 residues long. Looked up from germline, CDR1 is SNHLY and CDR2 is FYNNEI. Here the CDR3 reads CASTMVLNTEAFF. CDR3 DNA: TGTGCCAGCACTATGGTCCTGAACACTGAAGCTTTCTTT.

This clonotype was detected ten times or more. This chain links TRBV20-1 with TRBJ2-7; D is possibly TRBD1 (5 bases). V gave up 5 bases and J gave up 3 bases, with 8 bases separating them. The CDR3 loop spans 11 amino acids. CDR1 DFQATT and CDR2 SNEGSKA come from the germline V gene (reference sequence). The CDR3 region is CSAGAHYEQYV. The CDR3 DNA sequence: TGCAGTGCTGGGGCGCACTACGAGCAGTACGTC.

This chain joins TRBV6-5 and TRBJ1-4, with D possibly matching TRBD1 (5 bases). Germline CDR1 MNHEY, CDR2 SVGAGI. Trimming cost V 5 bases and J 2 bases, with 21 bases left between them. CDR3 size: 18 residues. CDR3 DNA: TGTGCCAGCAGTCCCTATGATGGGGGTCAAATGACTAATGAAAAACTGTTTTTT. Protein sequence: CASSPYDGGQMTNEKLFF.

The rearrangement uses TRBV2 and TRBJ2-3; D not resolved. This CDR3 is built from 16 residues. Looked up from germline, CDR1 is SNHLY and CDR2 is FYNNEI. With 6 bases removed from V and 2 bases from J, the gap between germline ends came to 18 bases. CDR3 sequence: CASSERGYRTTDTQYF. CDR3 DNA: TGTGCCAGCAGCGAGAGAGGATACAGAACCACAGATACGCAGTATTTT.

This clonotype occurred many times. V is TRBV23-1 and J is TRBJ2-1; maybe TRBD2 (6 bases). TRBV23-1 is identified as an open reading frame with a role that is uncertain. The CDR3 contains 13 residues. The V end lost 8 bases, the J end lost 6 bases, and 14 bases lay between the germline ends. In DNA, the CDR3 is TGCGCCAGCGGGGGGATTCCCCTCAATGAGCAGTTCTTC. Translation gives CASGGIPLNEQFF.

This clonotype was observed a handful of times. The chain carries TRBV10-3 and TRBJ2-1; no firm D call. The CDR3 spans 15 residues. Between the trimmed V and J ends, which lost 6 bases and 3 bases, there was a span of 15 bases. Germline assignment: CDR1 ENHRY and CDR2 SYGVKD. The CDR3 DNA reads as TGTGCCATCAGGCAGCCGTCGGTGGGCTACAATGAGCAGTTCTTC. Protein sequence: CAIRQPSVGYNEQFF.

The V call is TRBV12-3 or TRBV12-4, the J call TRBJ2-2, with D hard to call. The CDR3 sequence is 13 residues long. Trimming took 8 bases from V and 6 from J, leaving 13 bases between them. The CDR3: CASLSSPSGELFF. CDR3 in DNA: TGTGCCAGCTTATCCTCCCCATCCGGGGAGCTGTTTTTT.

This clonotype was observed many times. The gene calls are TRBV5-1 and TRBJ2-1; 8 bases match TRBD2. The length of the CDR3 is 15 residues. CDR1 and CDR2 (germline): SGHRS, YFSETQ. The V segment lost 7 bases and the J segment 7 bases; nucleotides outside the gene matches: 13. The DNA of the CDR3 is TGCGCCAGCGGGGAGGCGGGACTAGTGAAGAATGAGCAGTTCTTC. Protein product: CASGEAGLVKNEQFF.

Only a few counts were recorded for this clonotype. The chain uses TRBV4-2 and TRBJ1-2, with TRBD1 identical over 7 bases. The CDR3 is made up of 15 amino acids. After removal of 3 bases from V and 4 bases from J, the junction contained 8 bases not matched to a gene. Germline loops: CDR1 LGHNA, CDR2 YNFKEQ. The CDR3 nucleotides are TGTGCCAGCAGCCAGGAAAGACAGGGAATCTATGGCTACACCTTC. Residues: CASSQERQGIYGYTF.